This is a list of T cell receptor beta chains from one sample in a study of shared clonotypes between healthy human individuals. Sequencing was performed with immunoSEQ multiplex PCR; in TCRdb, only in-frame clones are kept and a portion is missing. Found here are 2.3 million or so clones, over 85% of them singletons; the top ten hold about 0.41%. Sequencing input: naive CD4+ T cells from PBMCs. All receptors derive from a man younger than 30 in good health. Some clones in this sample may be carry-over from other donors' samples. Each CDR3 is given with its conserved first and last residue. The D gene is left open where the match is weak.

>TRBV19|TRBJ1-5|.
CASSGGTLGNQPQHF
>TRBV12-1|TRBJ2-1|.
CASSGTGSSYNEQFF
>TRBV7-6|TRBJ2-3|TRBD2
CASARGLAADTQYF
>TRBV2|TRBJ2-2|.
CATRLQTGELFF
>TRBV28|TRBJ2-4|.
CASRLRGGGSQNIQYF
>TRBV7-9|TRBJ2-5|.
CASSFLQVQETQYF
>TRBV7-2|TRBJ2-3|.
CASSLPGGTDTQYF
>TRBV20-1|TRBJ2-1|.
CSAVFRTEQFF
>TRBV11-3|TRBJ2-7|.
CASSHYTEDSEQYF
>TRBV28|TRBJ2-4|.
CASSQSAAGSDIQYF
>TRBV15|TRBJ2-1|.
CATSKTGTNEQFF
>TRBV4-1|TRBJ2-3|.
CASSLLGVTQYF
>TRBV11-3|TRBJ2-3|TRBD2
CASSQTGVGLAGETTDTQYF
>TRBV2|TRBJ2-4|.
CASSPESWNIQYF
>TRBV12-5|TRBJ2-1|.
CASGLVLGQNNEQFF
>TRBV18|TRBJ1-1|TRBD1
CASSHRDSGNTEAFF
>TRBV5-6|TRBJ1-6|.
CASSLGGSSYNSPLHF
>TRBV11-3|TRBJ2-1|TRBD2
CASSLVAGGQGEQFF
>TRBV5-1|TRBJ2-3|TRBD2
CASSLAASGSTDTQYF
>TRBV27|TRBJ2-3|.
CASRPRRAASSTDTQYF
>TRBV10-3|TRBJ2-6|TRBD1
CAIRRTGGQSGANVLTF
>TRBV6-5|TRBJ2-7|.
CASSPYGGRLEQYF
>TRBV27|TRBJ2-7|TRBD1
CASRGITGGSEQYF
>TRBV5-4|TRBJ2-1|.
CASSAGPGAYNEQFF
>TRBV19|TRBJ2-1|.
CGEPPGARPYNEQFF
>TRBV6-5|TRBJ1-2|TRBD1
CASRKSGGDYGYTF
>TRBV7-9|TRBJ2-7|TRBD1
CASSSRDRGLTEQYF
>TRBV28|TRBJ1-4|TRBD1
CASRYRGRKLFF
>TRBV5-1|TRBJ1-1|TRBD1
CASSLAVTGELTEAFF
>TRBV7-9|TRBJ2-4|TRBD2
CASSLTAGIDSKNIQYF
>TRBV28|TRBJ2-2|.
CASSDRPTGELFF
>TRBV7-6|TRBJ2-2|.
CASSLRAVIGTGELFF
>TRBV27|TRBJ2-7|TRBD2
CASSPGLARDEQYF
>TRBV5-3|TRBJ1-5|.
CARSWDTNQPQHF
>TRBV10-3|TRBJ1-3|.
CAIHAGGNTIYF
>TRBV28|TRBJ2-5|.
CASSLIGYQETQYF
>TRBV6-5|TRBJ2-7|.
CASSYRQLGPYEQYF
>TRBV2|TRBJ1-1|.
CASSFQGMNTEAFF
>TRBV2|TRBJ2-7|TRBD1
CASRGDSYEQYF
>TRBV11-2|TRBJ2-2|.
CASSLGGTGELFF
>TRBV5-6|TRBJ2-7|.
CASSPGVGYYEQYF
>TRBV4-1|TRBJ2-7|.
CASSQPGAASSREQYF
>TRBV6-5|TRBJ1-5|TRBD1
CATTTGNNQPQHF
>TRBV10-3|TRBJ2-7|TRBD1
CAISSGTGSYEQYF
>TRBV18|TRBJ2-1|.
CASSAQGNEQFF
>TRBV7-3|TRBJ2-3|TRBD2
CASSLIAGGPSTDTQYF
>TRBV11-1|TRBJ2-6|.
CASSLGGPGANVLTF
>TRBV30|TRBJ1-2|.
CAWSTRTAAGVFTGYTF
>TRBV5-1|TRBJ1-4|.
CASSLAQSTNEKLFF
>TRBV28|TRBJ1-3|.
CASSLRISGNTIYF
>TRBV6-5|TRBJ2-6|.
CASSSPGGANVLTF
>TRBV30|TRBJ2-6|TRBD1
CALGQGDSGANVLTF
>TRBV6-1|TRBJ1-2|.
CASSRTEANYGYTF
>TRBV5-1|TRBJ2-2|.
CASSLAFDQGSSGELFF
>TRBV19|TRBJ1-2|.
CASLSGVNYGYTF
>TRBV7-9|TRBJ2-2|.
CASSLQPGAPNTGELFF
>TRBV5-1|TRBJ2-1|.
CASSLADSSYNEQFF
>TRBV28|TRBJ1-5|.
CASSLPQGNNQPQHF